This T cell receptor (beta chain) came from a study of blood T cell repertoires in COVID-19. As for the study in general: The study drew acute and convalescent COVID-19 samples from the United States, Italy and Spain. Sources were T cells, B-cell-depleted T cells, or PBMCs; the material itself was cDNA or gDNA.

Germline values: CDR1 LGHNA, CDR2 YNFKEQ. V was cut by 0 bases and J by 5 bases, with 8 bases left in between. This CDR3 has 14 residues. Original methodology: By means of reference gene primer amplification, nucleated cell counts were estimated. Profiling relied on immunoSEQ multiplex PCR, and the TCRdb table lists in-frame clones only, not all of them. That table supplies the V and J calls and clone size; D and trimming were determined from the DNA. The sample lists some 110,000 clones; 70% to 85% were seen once. The sample consisted of peripheral blood. The V gene is TRBV4-2, the J gene TRBJ2-1; no definite D call. The TCR sequence derives from a man aged 65 to 85 with active or convalescent COVID-19. The CDR3, as DNA: TGTGCCAGCAGCCAAGATTTTGGAGACAATGAGCAGTTCTTC. This sequence encodes CASSQDFGDNEQFF.